This TCR beta chain came from a study of T cell clonality in common variable immunodeficiency. Study results and limitations: CVID patient heterogeneity limited repertoire-clinical complication correlations. What drives increased CVID clonality needs T cell subpopulation sequencing.

With V trimmed by 4 bases and J by 5 bases, 11 bases remained unmatched. CDR1 is SGHNT, CDR2 YYREEE, per germline (reference sequence). The CDR3 consists of 16 residues. Sequencing was performed with immunoSEQ multiplex PCR; in TCRdb, only in-frame clones are kept and a portion is missing. Recorded here are over 35,000 clones, none singletons. This clone was counted many times. The antigen is undetermined. The read terminates 3 residues ahead of where the CDR3 ends, so the germline J gene completes it. Specimen: peripheral blood mononuclear cells. The TCR sequence derives from a person between 18 and 75 years old in good health. This chain links TRBV5-4 with TRBJ2-7, with 11 bases that match TRBD2. The chain's CDR3 is CASSTAPSGGRNEQYF. The sequenced part of the CDR3 DNA is TGTGCCAGCAGCACCGCCCCTAGCGGGGGGCGGAACGAG. The full variable domain, in which reference TRBV5-4 and TRBJ2-7 provide the parts outside the CDR3, is ETGVTQSPTHLIKTRGQQVTLRCSSQSGHNTVSWYQQALGQGPQFIFQYYREEENGRGNFPPRFSGLQFPNYSSELNVNALELDDSALYLCASSTAPSGGRNEQYFGPGTRLTVT.